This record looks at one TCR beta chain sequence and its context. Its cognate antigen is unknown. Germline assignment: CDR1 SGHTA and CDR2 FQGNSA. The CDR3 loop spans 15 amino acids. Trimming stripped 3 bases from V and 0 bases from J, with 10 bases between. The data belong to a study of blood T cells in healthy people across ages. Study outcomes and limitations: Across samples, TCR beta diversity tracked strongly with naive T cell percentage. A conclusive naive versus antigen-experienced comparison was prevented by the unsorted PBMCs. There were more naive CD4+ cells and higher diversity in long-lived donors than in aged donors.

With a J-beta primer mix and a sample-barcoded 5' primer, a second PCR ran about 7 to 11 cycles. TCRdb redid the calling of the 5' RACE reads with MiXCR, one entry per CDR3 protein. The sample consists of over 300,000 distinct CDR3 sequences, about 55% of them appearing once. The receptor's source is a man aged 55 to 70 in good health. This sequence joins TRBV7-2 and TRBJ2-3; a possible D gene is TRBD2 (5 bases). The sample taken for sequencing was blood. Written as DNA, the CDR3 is TGTGCCAGCAGCTTGGGCGGGTTTAGCACAGATACGCAGTATTTT. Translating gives CASSLGGFSTDTQYF.